This T cell receptor beta chain was identified in a study of blood T cell repertoires in COVID-19. Study in general: Both acute and convalescent COVID-19 samples were obtained from the United States, Italy and Spain. In each case, the material was cDNA or gDNA derived from T cells, B-cell-depleted T cells, or PBMCs.

Original data processing: Amplified reference gene primers provided the basis for estimating nucleated cell counts. Method: immunoSEQ multiplex PCR; TCRdb's copy keeps in-frame clones and lacks some. V, J and clone size reflect that table, while D and trimming were determined from the DNA. The data contain under 200,000 clones, around four fifths of them singletons. Trimming stripped 2 bases from V and 5 bases from J, with 16 bases between. Per the germline V gene, CDR1 is LNHDA and CDR2 is SQIVND (reference sequence). This CDR3 spans 16 amino acids. Source material: peripheral blood. This chain joins TRBV19 and TRBJ1-5; D gene ambiguous. This clonotype was obtained from a woman aged 55-69 years with acute or convalescent COVID-19. The CDR3 DNA follows: TGTGCCAGTAGTATACGGCCAGGCTTCAAAGATCAGCCCCAGCATTTT. Translated: CASSIRPGFKDQPQHF.